These 3 T cell receptor beta chains were all obtained from the same sample, sequenced in a study of graft-versus-host responses after intestinal transplantation. Their specific antigens are unknown. Assay: immunoSEQ multiplex PCR; the TCRdb copy retains only in-frame clones and omits some. This sample yields some 35,000 clones, of which around 94% are seen a single time; roughly 0.22% belongs to the top ten. Sample: unstimulated CD4+ T cells sorted from spleen or lymph node cells, taken before transplant. The origin of the receptors is a human donor who was the organ donor for an intestinal transplant.

Here the CDR3 reads CASSLSEVPPYEQYF. The CDR3 DNA follows: TGTGCCAGCAGCTTAAGTGAGGTACCACCCTACGAGCAGTACTTC. This chain connects TRBV11-3 to TRBJ2-7; D is ambiguous. V dropped 2 bases and J dropped 2 bases, with 13 bases sitting between them. CDR1 and CDR2 (germline): SGHNT, YENEEA. CDR3 length: 15 residues.

This chain connects TRBV7-9 to TRBJ2-1; TRBD2 matches 16 bases. CDR1 is SEHNR and CDR2 is FQNEAQ in the germline V gene (reference sequence). Trimming cost V 8 bases and J 10 bases; bases outside gene matches: 2. The CDR3 consists of 13 residues. CDR3 sequence (DNA): TGTGCCAGCTCGGGACTAGCGGGGGGGGAGCAGTTCTTC. It encodes CASSGLAGGEQFF.

This sequence joins TRBV7-8 and TRBJ2-7; D perhaps matches TRBD2 (6 bases). The germline V and J ends were trimmed by 1 base and 0 bases, with 10 bases remaining between them. The CDR3 totals 15 residues. Looked up from germline, CDR1 is SGHVS and CDR2 is FQNEAQ. CDR3 DNA sequence: TGTGCCAGCAGCTTAGGTGGAGGGAGCTCCTACGAGCAGTACTTC. It specifies CASSLGGGSSYEQYF.